This TCR beta chain was profiled in a study of cytomegalovirus exposure and HLA in healthy donors. Some clones are missing from TCRdb's copy, which holds only in-frame ones; the method was immunoSEQ multiplex PCR. The table records some 200,000 clones, approximately 86% of them present only once. This TCR derives from a young man in good health and CMV-seropositive. The sequenced sample was PBMCs.

The CDR3 here is CASRRMDASYNEQFF. The CDR3 nucleotides are TGTGCCAGCCGTAGGATGGACGCCTCCTACAATGAGCAGTTCTTC. V and J are TRBV6-1 and TRBJ2-1; D ambiguous. CDR3 length: 15 residues. Per the germline V gene, CDR1 is MNHNS and CDR2 is SASEGT. The ends were cut back, 8 bases at V and 0 bases at J, with 14 bases in the middle.